This is a list of T cell receptor beta chains from one sample in a study of cytomegalovirus exposure and HLA in healthy donors. Assay: immunoSEQ multiplex PCR; the TCRdb copy retains only in-frame clones and omits some. This table has some 45,000 clones, 87% appearing once. Sample: PBMCs. The receptors originated from a woman between 40 and 55 years old in good health and CMV-seropositive. CDR3s include the opening cysteine and the closing phenylalanine or tryptophan. The D gene is left open where the match is weak. Expanded clones are given a class, and other clones once, few, many or no size at all.

TGTGCCAGCAGCCCGGGACTCTCCTACGAGCAGTACTTC CASSPGLSYEQYF TRBJ2-7 . . 13 TRBV7-9
TGTGCCAGCAGTCCGGGACAGGGGAACTACGAGCAGTACTTC CASSPGQGNYEQYF TRBJ2-7 TRBD1 . 14 TRBV11-3
TGTGCCAGTGGAGACTCAGACACAGATACGCAGTATTTT CASGDSDTDTQYF TRBJ2-3 . . 13 TRBV19
TGTGCCAGCAGCGAGCGGGAGCGGGCTAATGAGCAGTTCTTC CASSERERANEQFF TRBJ2-1 TRBD2 . 14 TRBV14
TGTGCCAGCAGCCTGAGCGGGGGGGCCGGGAAGCTGTTTTTT CASSLSGGAGKLFF TRBJ2-2 TRBD2 . 14 TRBV5-4
TGTGCCAGCAGCTTCGAAAGGGGTTACGAGCAGTACTTC CASSFERGYEQYF TRBJ2-7 . . 13 TRBV7-9
TGCAGCGTTGGGGGGGGACAGGGGGCATACAATGAGCAGTTCTTC CSVGGGQGAYNEQFF TRBJ2-1 TRBD1 . 15 TRBV29-1
TGTGCCGGGGGGAAAGGGACGCTTTCGGGAAACACCATATATTTT CAGGKGTLSGNTIYF TRBJ1-3 . . 15 TRBV2
TGTGCCAGTAGTATAGTACGGGACACTGAAGCTTTCTTT CASSIVRDTEAFF TRBJ1-1 . . 13 TRBV19
TGTGCCAGTAGTCGGGACAGGGGCGAAAAACTGTTTTTT CASSRDRGEKLFF TRBJ1-4 TRBD1 . 13 TRBV19
TGTGCCAGCAGTGCGGGCAGGGTAATTGGGGAGCTGTTTTTT CASSAGRVIGELFF TRBJ2-2 . . 14 TRBV2
TGTGCCAGCAGACCTTGGGGGGGCCCTGAAGCTTTCTTT CASRPWGGPEAFF TRBJ1-1 . . 13 TRBV6-5
TGTGCCAGCAGCCAAGGACAGGGGAGGGTCACTGAAGCTTTCTTT CASSQGQGRVTEAFF TRBJ1-1 TRBD1 . 15 TRBV7-9
TGTGCCAGCAGCTTGGGGAGCGGGCGGACCACCGGGGAGCTGTTTTTT CASSLGSGRTTGELFF TRBJ2-2 . . 16 TRBV11-3
TGTGCCAGTAGTATCATACAGCTCAATCAGCCCCAGCATTTT CASSIIQLNQPQHF TRBJ1-5 . medium-sized 14 TRBV19
TGTGCCAGCAGCTTAAGGTCGCAGGGAACTTATGGCTACACCTTC CASSLRSQGTYGYTF TRBJ1-2 . . 15 TRBV7-2
TGTGCCAGCAGCTCGACTTGGAACACCGGGGAGCTGTTTTTT CASSSTWNTGELFF TRBJ2-2 . . 14 TRBV7-9
TGTGCCAGCAGCCGGGACTACGCTGGGGAGCTGTTTTTT CASSRDYAGELFF TRBJ2-2 TRBD2 once 13 TRBV7-3
TGTGCCACCACCCCAGGGGACAGGGGAAGCTACGAGCAGTACTTC CATTPGDRGSYEQYF TRBJ2-7 TRBD1 . 15 TRBV10-3
TGTGCCAGCAGCTTATCTAGGTCGAGGGCAGAGACCCAGTACTTC CASSLSRSRAETQYF TRBJ2-5 . few 15 TRBV7-6
TGTGCCAGCTCGGCCGGGACAGGGGGCGAGCAGTACTTC CASSAGTGGEQYF TRBJ2-7 TRBD1 . 13 TRBV18
TGTGCCTGGAGCGAGCTAGGTTCACCCCTCCACTTT CAWSELGSPLHF TRBJ1-6 . . 12 TRBV30
TGTGCCAGCAGCCGGGGCGGGGTGACTAACTATGGCTACACCTTC CASSRGGVTNYGYTF TRBJ1-2 . . 15 TRBV7-9
TGTGCCAGCAGCTTAGGGGCAGGGCGGACAGATACGCAGTATTTT CASSLGAGRTDTQYF TRBJ2-3 . . 15 TRBV7-9
TGCGCCAGCAGCTTGGCTAGCGACGCGTACGAGCAGTACTTC CASSLASDAYEQYF TRBJ2-7 . . 14 TRBV5-1
TGTGCCAGCAGTCGCGGCGGAGGCTACGAGCAGTACTTC CASSRGGGYEQYF TRBJ2-7 . . 13 TRBV2
TGTGCCATCAGTGAGACTCAGGGTACCCCCTACGAGCAGTACTTC CAISETQGTPYEQYF TRBJ2-7 . . 15 TRBV10-3
TGTGCCAGAGCGGGACAGGGGGGAGTTAACTATGGCTACACCTTC CARAGQGGVNYGYTF TRBJ1-2 TRBD1 . 15 TRBV2